This T cell receptor beta chain is drawn from a study of blood T cells in healthy people across ages (dated by TCRdb to between 2014 and 2017). Turning to the overall study: In model experiments, roughly one uniquely barcoded TCR beta cDNA molecule per two T cells was captured by template switching. Using deep sequencing normalized with unique cDNA molecular identifiers, the study measured how TCR beta repertoire diversity changes with age. The donors were split into four age groups: young (average approximately 16 years), middle-aged (39), aged (more than 55) and long-lived (roughly 77). To avoid experimental bias, donors of different ages were randomly spread across the sequencing lanes. Using the same blood draw, the study looked at two additional independent replicas of 1 million unique cDNA reads for two donors, one aged 18 to 30 and the other aged 80 or older.

The CDR3 numbers 16 residues from cysteine through phenylalanine. The entry retains the CDR3 DNA only, 48 bases that are in frame from base 1. Via the germline V gene (reference sequence), CDR1 is DFQATT and CDR2 SNEGSKA. Trimming costs V 0 bases and J 5 bases, and their ends lie 18 bases apart. General study outcomes and caveats: Compared with the aged group, the long-lived group had more naive CD4+ T cells, fewer expanded clones and increased TCR diversity, suggesting age selection. Observed TCR beta diversity per million T cells fell roughly linearly with age, and a significant reduction was already apparent by age approximately 41. Because the CMV infection status of the donors was unknown, age-related changes in expanded clonotypes may potentially have been confounded. Total diversity estimates from one million sequenced T cells were considered lower bounds and underestimates. Bulk unsorted PBMC profiling prevented conclusive comparison of naive and antigen-experienced compartments. Observed TCR beta diversity correlated strongly with the percentage of naive T cells measured by flow cytometry.

The 40 or so donors, aged about 6 to 100 years, were systemically healthy Caucasian individuals from Russia. About 9.6 milliliters of peripheral blood were collected from each donor into EDTA-treated Vacutainer tubes. Ficoll-Paque density-gradient centrifugation was used to isolate PBMCs, with at least 7 million obtained per sample. Total RNA, at least 6 micrograms per sample, was extracted from PBMCs with Trizol reagent. Naive CD45RAhigh/CD27high T cell percentages were measured by flow cytometry on a PBMC aliquot from every donor. On this clonotype itself: Its antigen remains undetermined. No base qualities exist here, and no much larger clone lies one base off it.

Library prep was done by 5' RACE. Sequencing used an Illumina HiSeq 2500. A second PCR of about 7 to 12 cycles was run with a J-beta primer mix and a sample-barcoded 5' primer. A unique molecular identifier was introduced onto each TCR beta cDNA molecule by a template-switch 5' adaptor carrying 12 random nucleotides. Each sample yielded at least 3 million CDR3-containing paired-end reads. First-strand cDNA synthesis was performed from all RNA using the Mint cDNA synthesis kit, with priming by a TRBC-specific oligonucleotide. Following uracil-DNA glycosylase treatment, all cDNA underwent a first 18-cycle PCR with the universal primers M1SS and BC2_uni_R. The study's processing was this. Normalization of each sample was performed by random selection of 1 million high-quality reads, each carrying a distinct molecular identifier. Reads sharing molecular identifiers were discarded rather than binned into consensus sequences. MiTCR, run with a Q25 quality threshold and the strictest error-elimination algorithm, handled CDR3 identification, clonotype clustering and error correction. A nonparametric unseen species model using Euler transformation provided a lower-bound estimate of total TCR beta diversity. Starting from the raw public reads, TCRdb applied fastp trimming at Q25, assembled clones with MiXCR and retained in-frame beta chains. Merged by CDR3 protein, the rows form single entries marked with the most common genes and DNA. Clone size and V and J calls follow TCRdb, not the original study. In this sample the table shows 1,300,000 or so distinct CDR3 sequences, around 59% of which occur a single time. The ten largest clonotypes hold about 6.3% of the sample.

This TCR was recovered from a man younger than 30 in good health. The chain was built from TRBV20-1 and TRBJ2-3; TRBD2 might be the D gene, on 7 matching bases. The sequenced sample consisted of blood. The CDR3 reads as follows: CSAREDGGQEGDTQYF. The DNA is TGCAGTGCTAGAGAGGACGGGGGGCAGGAAGGAGATACGCAGTATTTT.